The entry below gives a single TCR beta chain sequence along with its context. It lacks a known antigen. Base qualities are not at hand, and no much larger clone is one base apart. The immunoSEQ Assay, a bias-controlled multiplex PCR, was used to amplify TCRbeta CDR3 regions from genomic DNA. As for the original processing: The number of nucleated cells in each sample was estimated by amplification of reference gene primers within the assay. To quantify the absolute abundance of each unique TCRbeta CDR3 rearrangement, sequence reads were collapsed and filtered. Productive Simpson clonality was computed per sample as the square root of Simpson's diversity index over productive rearrangements. TCRdb took this table from immuneACCESS and kept in-frame rearrangements with V and J called. Such tables lack part of the clones; where checked against another copy, unresolved V genes explain under half of the gap, and the rest is unexplained. Clonal size and the V and J genes are those of that table, whereas D and trimming came from the DNA. For this sample there are 210,000 or so clones; 75% to 85% appear just once. Jointly, the top ten make up 1.3% of the sample.

V and J are truncated by 3 bases and 0 bases respectively, leaving an intervening sequence of 6 bases. CDR1 is given as ENHRY and CDR2 as SYGVKD, both from the germline V gene. Including the terminal cysteine and phenylalanine, the CDR3 comprises 13 residues. CDR3 DNA only is kept here, 39 bases in frame from base 1. In Seattle, one collaborating source enrolled patients while the infection was active and tracked those patients longitudinally over the course of disease. Each collaborating institution followed its own protocols to collect whole blood in K2EDTA tubes. For TCRbeta analysis, collaborators shipped samples in one of three forms: frozen whole blood, isolated PBMCs, or DNA extracted from either of those sample types. This sample is drawn from a study of blood T cell repertoires in COVID-19 (dated by TCRdb to 2020 to 2022). About the study as a whole: Collaborator samples came from the United States, Italy and Spain and covered acute and convalescent phases of COVID-19. The repertoires were released in a freely available public database meant as a resource for research on the immune response to SARS-CoV-2. Where available, HLA class I and class II types were taken from metadata supplied by the sample provider and were not determined by assay-based typing. The samples were drawn from the first 160 participants of the ongoing ImmuneRACE study and from 1,254 subjects provided by 6 global collaborators. Sample metadata almost always included a de-identified subject ID, COVID-19 status, age in years and sex. Deeply sampled blood TCRbeta repertoires from subjects exposed to, actively infected with, or recovered from COVID-19 were included in the dataset. The prospective study material was composed of cDNA or gDNA derived from T cells, B-cell-depleted T cells, or PBMCs. The paper as a whole reports these results and caveats: How much clinical and demographic metadata was included differed by source and by participant, and the metadata was provided uncurated.

Here the chain combines TRBV10-3 and TRBJ2-7, and perhaps TRBD2 as D gene, on 6 matching bases. Sequenced material: peripheral blood. The source is a woman aged 25 to 39 with COVID-19, enrolled during active disease. The CDR3 reads as follows: CAISDGGSYEQYF. The sequenced DNA is TGTGCCATCAGTGACGGGGGCTCCTACGAGCAGTACTTC.